A selection of T cell receptor beta chains follows, all from one sample in a study of blood T cell repertoires in COVID-19. Some clones are missing from TCRdb's copy, which holds only in-frame ones; the method was immunoSEQ multiplex PCR. Of roughly 170,000 clones in the sample, about 72% were seen once. The sequenced sample consisted of PBMCs or T cells enriched from blood (not recorded which). The source of these receptors is a woman aged 50 to 60 who had recovered from COVID-19. Each CDR3 is given with its conserved first and last residue. The order of the fields is CDR3 protein, CDR3 DNA, D gene, V gene, clone size, J gene. D genes are given only for firm matches. Expanded clones get a size class; other rows say once, few or many, or leave the size out.

CDR3 protein: CASSFTGGAESYTF; CDR3 DNA: TGTGCCAGCAGTTTTACAGGTGGGGCGGAAAGCTACACCTTC; D gene: NA; V gene: TRBV28; clone size: NA; J gene: TRBJ1-2
CDR3 protein: CASSAGYGYEQYF; CDR3 DNA: TGTGCCAGCAGTGCGGGATATGGTTACGAGCAGTACTTC; D gene: NA; V gene: TRBV2; clone size: NA; J gene: TRBJ2-7
CDR3 protein: CASSRAGTRRDEQYF; CDR3 DNA: TGCGCCAGCAGCCGAGCGGGGACCCGTCGCGACGAGCAGTACTTC; D gene: TRBD2; V gene: TRBV5-1; clone size: NA; J gene: TRBJ2-7
CDR3 protein: CASSFASDYEQYF; CDR3 DNA: TGTGCCAGCAGTTTTGCTAGCGACTACGAGCAGTACTTC; D gene: NA; V gene: TRBV12-3/TRBV12-4; clone size: NA; J gene: TRBJ2-7
CDR3 protein: CASSLAGTVKLFF; CDR3 DNA: TGTGCCAGCAGTTTGGCAGGAACGGTAAAACTGTTTTTT; D gene: NA; V gene: TRBV27; clone size: NA; J gene: TRBJ1-4
CDR3 protein: CASSVTGWETQYF; CDR3 DNA: TGTGCCAGCAGCGTAACCGGGTGGGAGACCCAGTACTTC; D gene: NA; V gene: TRBV2; clone size: NA; J gene: TRBJ2-5
CDR3 protein: CASSPKGTDNQPQHF; CDR3 DNA: TGTGCCAGCTCACCAAAAGGGACAGACAATCAGCCCCAGCATTTT; D gene: TRBD1; V gene: TRBV18; clone size: once; J gene: TRBJ1-5
CDR3 protein: CASSYGQGPYEQYF; CDR3 DNA: TGTGCCAGCAGTTACGGACAGGGCCCCTACGAGCAGTACTTC; D gene: TRBD1; V gene: TRBV6-2/TRBV6-3; clone size: once; J gene: TRBJ2-7
CDR3 protein: CASSPRGTSGYNEQFF; CDR3 DNA: TGTGCCAGCAGTCCGCGGGGGACTAGCGGATACAATGAGCAGTTCTTC; D gene: TRBD2; V gene: TRBV7-2; clone size: few; J gene: TRBJ2-1
CDR3 protein: CASSGPMTSSYNEQFF; CDR3 DNA: TGTGCCAGCTCAGGGCCGATGACAAGCTCCTACAATGAGCAGTTCTTC; D gene: NA; V gene: TRBV18; clone size: once; J gene: TRBJ2-1
CDR3 protein: CASTGGTNTEAFF; CDR3 DNA: TGTGCCTCCACAGGGGGCACGAACACTGAAGCTTTCTTT; D gene: TRBD1; V gene: TRBV30; clone size: NA; J gene: TRBJ1-1
CDR3 protein: CASSLSRQIYGYTF; CDR3 DNA: TGTGCCAGCAGCTTATCCCGACAAATCTATGGCTACACCTTC; D gene: NA; V gene: TRBV7-8; clone size: NA; J gene: TRBJ1-2
CDR3 protein: CASGVAGVGTGELFF; CDR3 DNA: TGTGCCAGCGGAGTAGCGGGAGTGGGTACCGGGGAGCTGTTTTTT; D gene: TRBD2; V gene: TRBV7-2; clone size: NA; J gene: TRBJ2-2
CDR3 protein: CASSSYRDSEAFF; CDR3 DNA: TGTGCCAGCAGTTCCTACCGGGACAGTGAAGCTTTCTTT; D gene: TRBD1; V gene: TRBV11-2; clone size: NA; J gene: TRBJ1-1
CDR3 protein: CASSPRRQSNTEAFF; CDR3 DNA: TGTGCCAGCTCACCCCGTAGACAGTCGAACACTGAAGCTTTCTTT; D gene: NA; V gene: TRBV18; clone size: NA; J gene: TRBJ1-1
CDR3 protein: CASSLDWHYEQYF; CDR3 DNA: TGCGCCAGCAGCTTGGATTGGCACTACGAGCAGTACTTC; D gene: NA; V gene: TRBV5-1; clone size: NA; J gene: TRBJ2-7
CDR3 protein: CSVSRGVNQPQHF; CDR3 DNA: TGCAGCGTCTCACGGGGGGTCAATCAGCCCCAGCATTTT; D gene: NA; V gene: TRBV29-1; clone size: NA; J gene: TRBJ1-5
CDR3 protein: CATSRGGLSYEQYF; CDR3 DNA: TGTGCCACCAGCAGAGGAGGCCTCTCCTACGAGCAGTACTTC; D gene: NA; V gene: TRBV15; clone size: NA; J gene: TRBJ2-7
CDR3 protein: CASSPDSADTQYF; CDR3 DNA: TGTGCCAGCTCACCAGACAGCGCAGATACGCAGTATTTT; D gene: NA; V gene: TRBV18; clone size: NA; J gene: TRBJ2-3
CDR3 protein: CASSAGGTGAYEQYF; CDR3 DNA: TGCGCCAGCAGCGCCGGGGGGACAGGGGCCTACGAGCAGTACTTC; D gene: TRBD1; V gene: TRBV5-1; clone size: NA; J gene: TRBJ2-7
CDR3 protein: CASSSVPLRDSGSLDEQFF; CDR3 DNA: TGTGCCAGCAGTTCCGTACCCCTCCGGGACAGCGGGAGCCTGGATGAGCAGTTCTTC; D gene: NA; V gene: TRBV28; clone size: NA; J gene: TRBJ2-1
CDR3 protein: CASSQDRDRNREAFF; CDR3 DNA: TGTGCCAGCAGCCAAGACCGGGACAGGAACCGTGAAGCTTTCTTT; D gene: TRBD1; V gene: TRBV3-1/TRBV3-2; clone size: NA; J gene: TRBJ1-1
CDR3 protein: CASIGGYTEAFF; CDR3 DNA: TGTGCCAGCATCGGGGGGTACACTGAAGCTTTCTTT; D gene: NA; V gene: TRBV6-6; clone size: NA; J gene: TRBJ1-1
CDR3 protein: CASSQGQVQPQHF; CDR3 DNA: TGCGCCAGCAGCCAAGGACAGGTACAGCCCCAGCATTTT; D gene: NA; V gene: TRBV4-1; clone size: few; J gene: TRBJ1-5
CDR3 protein: CASSQLQETQYF; CDR3 DNA: TGTGCCAGCAGCCAATTACAAGAGACCCAGTACTTC; D gene: NA; V gene: TRBV3-1/TRBV3-2; clone size: NA; J gene: TRBJ2-5
CDR3 protein: CASSQEGRGGQNSPLHF; CDR3 DNA: TGTGCCAGCAGCCAAGAGGGACGGGGGGGACAGAATTCACCCCTCCACTTT; D gene: TRBD1; V gene: TRBV4-2; clone size: once; J gene: TRBJ1-6
CDR3 protein: CASSGRTGQGQPQHF; CDR3 DNA: TGTGCCAGCAGTGGGAGGACAGGTCAGGGGCAGCCCCAGCATTTT; D gene: TRBD1; V gene: TRBV2; clone size: NA; J gene: TRBJ1-5
CDR3 protein: CASSYGSGWAQETQYF; CDR3 DNA: TGTGCCAGCAGTTACGGTAGCGGGTGGGCCCAGGAGACCCAGTACTTC; D gene: TRBD2; V gene: TRBV6-5; clone size: few; J gene: TRBJ2-5
CDR3 protein: CASSMEGGQIVRGQPQHF; CDR3 DNA: TGTGCCAGTAGTATGGAGGGGGGACAGATTGTTCGGGGTCAGCCCCAGCATTTT; D gene: TRBD1; V gene: TRBV19; clone size: NA; J gene: TRBJ1-5